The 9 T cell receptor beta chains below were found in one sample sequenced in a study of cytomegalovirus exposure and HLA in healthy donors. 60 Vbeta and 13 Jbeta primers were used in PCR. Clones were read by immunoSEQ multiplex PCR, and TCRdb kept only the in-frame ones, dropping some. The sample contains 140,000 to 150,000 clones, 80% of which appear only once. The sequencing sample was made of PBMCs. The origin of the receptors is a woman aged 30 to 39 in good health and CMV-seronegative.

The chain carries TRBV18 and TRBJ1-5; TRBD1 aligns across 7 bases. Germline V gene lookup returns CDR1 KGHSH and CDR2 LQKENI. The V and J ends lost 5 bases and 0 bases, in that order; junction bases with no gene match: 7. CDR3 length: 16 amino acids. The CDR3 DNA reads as TGTGCCAGCTCATCGGGACAGTTTTATAGCAATCAGCCCCAGCATTTT. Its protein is CASSSGQFYSNQPQHF.

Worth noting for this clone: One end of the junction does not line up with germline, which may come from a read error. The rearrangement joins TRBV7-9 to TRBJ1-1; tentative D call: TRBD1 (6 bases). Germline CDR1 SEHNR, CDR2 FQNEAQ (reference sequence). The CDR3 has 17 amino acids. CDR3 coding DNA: TGTTCCAGCAGCTTTGAGCCAGGGGATGTGAGGGACACTGAAGCTTTCTTT. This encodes CSSSFEPGDVRDTEAFF.

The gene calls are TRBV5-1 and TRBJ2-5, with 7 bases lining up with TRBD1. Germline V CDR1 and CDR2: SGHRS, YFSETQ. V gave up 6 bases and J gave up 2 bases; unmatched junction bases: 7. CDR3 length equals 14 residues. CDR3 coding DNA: TGCGCCAGCACCTTCACAGGGGATCAAGAGACCCAGTACTTC. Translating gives CASTFTGDQETQYF.

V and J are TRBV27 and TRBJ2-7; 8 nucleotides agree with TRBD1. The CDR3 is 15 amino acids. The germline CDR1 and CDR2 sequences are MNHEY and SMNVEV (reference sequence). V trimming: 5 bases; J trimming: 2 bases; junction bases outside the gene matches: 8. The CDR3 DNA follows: TGTGCCAGCAGTACCGCCGGGACAGGTACCTACGAGCAGTACTTC. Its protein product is CASSTAGTGTYEQYF.

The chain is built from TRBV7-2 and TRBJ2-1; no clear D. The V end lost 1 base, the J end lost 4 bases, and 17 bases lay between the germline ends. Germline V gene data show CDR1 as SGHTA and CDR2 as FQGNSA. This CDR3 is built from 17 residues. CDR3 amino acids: CASSLVPLSGQYNEQFF. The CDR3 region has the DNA TGTGCCAGCAGCTTAGTACCACTATCCGGCCAGTACAATGAGCAGTTCTTC.

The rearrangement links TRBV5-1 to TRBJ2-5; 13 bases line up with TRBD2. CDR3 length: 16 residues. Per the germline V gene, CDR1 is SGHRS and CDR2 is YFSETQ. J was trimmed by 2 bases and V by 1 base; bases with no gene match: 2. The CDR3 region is CASSLTLAGGQETQYF. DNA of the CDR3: TGCGCCAGCAGCTTGACACTAGCGGGAGGGCAAGAGACCCAGTACTTC.

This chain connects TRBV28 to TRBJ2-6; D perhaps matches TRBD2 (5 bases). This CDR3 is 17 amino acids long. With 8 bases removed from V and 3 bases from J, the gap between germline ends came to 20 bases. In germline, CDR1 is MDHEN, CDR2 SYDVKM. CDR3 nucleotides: TGTGCCAGCGCAACCCCGAGGGTCGGAGATGGGGCCAACGTCCTGACTTTC. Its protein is CASATPRVGDGANVLTF.

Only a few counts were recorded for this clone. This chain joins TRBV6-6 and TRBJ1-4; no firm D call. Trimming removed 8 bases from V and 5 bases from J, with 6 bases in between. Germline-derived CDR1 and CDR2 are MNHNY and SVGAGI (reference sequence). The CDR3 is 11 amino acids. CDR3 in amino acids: CASSLNEKLFF. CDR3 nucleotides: TGTGCCAGCTCCCTAAATGAAAAACTGTTTTTT.

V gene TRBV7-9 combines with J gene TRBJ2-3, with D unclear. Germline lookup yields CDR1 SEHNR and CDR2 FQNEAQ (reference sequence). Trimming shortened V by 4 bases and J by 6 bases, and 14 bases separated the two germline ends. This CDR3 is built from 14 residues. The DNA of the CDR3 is TGTGCCAGCAGCTCTAGAGGAGCCATCGATACGCAGTATTTT. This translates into CASSSRGAIDTQYF.